What follows is one TCR beta chain and its context. What it binds is not known. The data originate from a study of T cell repertoires in cytomegalovirus infection. Study background: Recently identified HLA-C-restricted CMV epitopes were among the peptides used. Both a matching HLA type and CMV infection were indicated by public TCR beta signatures.

TCRdb analysed the reads with MiXCR anew, one entry per CDR3 protein. This table holds just under 500,000 distinct CDR3 sequences, 30% to 40% found once. V trimming: 6 bases; J trimming: 6 bases; junction bases outside the gene matches: 10. This CDR3 has 15 residues. CDR1 and CDR2 from the germline V gene are MNHNY and SVGAGI (reference sequence). Findings and limits, study-wide: CMV carriers with the relevant HLA were identified by cumulative public TCR beta family frequency.

The clonotype comes from a human donor in good health (CMV status not recorded). Some clones in this sample may be carry-over from other donors' samples. The chain carries TRBV6-6 and TRBJ2-1; 8 bases are a match to TRBD2. Sequencing used cultured PBMCs, obtained from culture after CMV antigen stimulation. Here the CDR3 reads CASSRPQTSANEQFF. Here the CDR3 DNA reads TGTGCCAGCAGCCGTCCCCAGACTAGCGCCAATGAGCAGTTCTTC.